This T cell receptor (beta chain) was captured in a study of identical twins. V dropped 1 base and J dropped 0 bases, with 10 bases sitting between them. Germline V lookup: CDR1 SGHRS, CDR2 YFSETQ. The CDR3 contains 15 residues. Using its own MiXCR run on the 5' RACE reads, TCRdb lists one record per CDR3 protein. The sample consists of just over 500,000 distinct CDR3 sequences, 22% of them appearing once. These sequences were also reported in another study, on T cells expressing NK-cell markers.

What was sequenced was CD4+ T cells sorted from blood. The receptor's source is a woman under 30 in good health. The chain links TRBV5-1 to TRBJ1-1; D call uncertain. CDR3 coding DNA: TGCGCCAGCAGCTTGCTTTCAGTGATGAACACTGAAGCTTTCTTT. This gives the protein CASSLLSVMNTEAFF.